Shown below are 7 T cell receptor beta chains from a single sample sequenced in a study of cytomegalovirus exposure and HLA in healthy donors (dated by TCRdb to about 2017). The library was prepared using the immunoSEQ multiplex PCR assay. For the multiplex PCR, a mixture combining 60 forward primers for TCR Vbeta segments and 13 reverse primers for TCR Jbeta segments was used. Entries here come from immuneACCESS through TCRdb and include only in-frame sequences with V and J called. Some clones fail to appear in such tables; in the studies checked, an unresolved V gene covers under half of the shortfall, and the cause of the remainder is unknown. The sample table lists around 190,000 clones, about 88% of them with a count of one. The ten most abundant clones make up around 0.3% of the sample. Source material: PBMCs. The receptors come from a woman in her twenties or thirties in good health and CMV-seronegative.

The V gene is TRBV5-1, the J gene TRBJ1-1, with D possibly matching TRBD1 (6 bases). CDR3 length: 13 residues. V was clipped by 3 bases and J by 5 bases, with 11 bases between them. Germline-derived CDR1 and CDR2 are SGHRS and YFSETQ. The CDR3: CASSSEGGTEAFF. The CDR3 region has the DNA TGCGCCAGCAGCTCGGAGGGGGGGACTGAAGCTTTCTTT. Together with reference TRBV5-1 and TRBJ1-1, the CDR3 gives the full variable domain: KAGVTQTPRYLIKTRGQQVTLSCSPISGHRSVSWYQQTPGQGLQFLFEYFSETQRNKGNFPGRFSGRQFSNSRSEMNVSTLELGDSALYLCASSSEGGTEAFFGQGTRLTVV.

This sequence joins TRBV7-8 and TRBJ2-1; 7 positions agree with TRBD1. From germline, CDR1 is SGHVS and CDR2 FQNEAQ. The CDR3 has 14 amino acids. Germline trimming cut 7 bases from V and 7 bases from J; bases unmatched to any gene: 10. The CDR3 loop is CASILGGDGNEQFF. The CDR3 DNA follows: TGTGCCAGCATTCTAGGGGGCGACGGGAATGAGCAGTTCTTC.

The chain carries TRBV27 and TRBJ1-2; D is uncertain. The germline V gene encodes CDR1 MNHEY and CDR2 SMNVEV (reference sequence). The ends were cut back, 2 bases at V and 7 bases at J, with 11 bases in the middle. The CDR3 is made up of 13 amino acids. CDR3 in DNA: TGTGCCAGCAGTTTAATGGCCGGGTTTGGCTACACCTTC. Protein sequence: CASSLMAGFGYTF.

The chain joins TRBV11-3 to TRBJ2-1, with D maybe TRBD2 (6 bases). Trimming removed 2 bases at V and 0 bases at J, with 14 bases between. CDR1 is SGHNT, CDR2 YENEEA, per germline. CDR3 length: 17 amino acids. The CDR3 spells CASSLLPGLSSYNEQFF. The CDR3 coding sequence is TGTGCCAGCAGCTTATTGCCGGGACTTAGCTCCTACAATGAGCAGTTCTTC.

The CDR3 sequence is CASSGSGTLSMPQHF. The CDR3 DNA reads TGTGCCAGCAGTGGATCCGGGACACTATCAATGCCCCAGCATTTT. The rearrangement uses TRBV2 and TRBJ1-5, with D maybe TRBD1 (6 bases). CDR3 length: 15 residues. CDR1 is SNHLY and CDR2 is FYNNEI in the germline V gene. The germline V and J ends were trimmed by 4 bases and 9 bases, with 19 bases remaining between them.

The gene calls are TRBV28 and TRBJ1-1, with 7 bases aligning to TRBD1. With 7 bases clipped from V and 0 bases from J, the junction kept 11 bases outside the gene matches. Per germline, CDR1 MDHEN and CDR2 SYDVKM. The CDR3 runs to 16 residues. CDR3 sequence: CASNPGTEAMNTEAFF. CDR3 nucleotides: TGTGCCAGCAACCCCGGGACAGAAGCTATGAACACTGAAGCTTTCTTT.

The chain has TRBV18 and TRBJ2-3, with 7 bases matching TRBD1. The CDR3 runs 14 residues. Looked up from germline, CDR1 is KGHSH and CDR2 is LQKENI. The trim removed 4 bases at V and 2 bases at J, leaving 3 bases unmatched. The chain's CDR3 is CASSLGQVTDTQYF. The CDR3 DNA sequence: TGTGCCAGCTCACTCGGACAGGTCACAGATACGCAGTATTTT.